This T cell receptor (beta chain) was recovered during a study of T cells in localized non-small cell lung cancer. Sequencing was performed with immunoSEQ multiplex PCR; in TCRdb, only in-frame clones are kept and a portion is missing. The sample contains tens of thousands of clones, roughly 89% of which appear only once. This CDR3 spans 15 amino acids. Deletions cut 4 bases from V and 2 bases from J, with 10 bases between. Germline V gene sequence: CDR1 SGHRS, CDR2 YFSETQ. This clone is a singleton in its sample. The sample was peripheral blood, taken before any cancer treatment. The chain employs TRBV5-1 and TRBJ2-6, with D perhaps given as TRBD1 or TRBD2 (5 bases each). This receptor was obtained from a male donor aged 60 or over with stage I lung adenocarcinoma. Here the CDR3 DNA reads TGCGCCAGCAGCCCTAGAGGGGCTGGGGCCAACGTCCTGACTTTC. As protein: CASSPRGAGANVLTF. Complete variable domain (other parts from reference TRBV5-1 and TRBJ2-6): KAGVTQTPRYLIKTRGQQVTLSCSPISGHRSVSWYQQTPGQGLQFLFEYFSETQRNKGNFPGRFSGRQFSNSRSEMNVSTLELGDSALYLCASSPRGAGANVLTFGAGSRLTVL.